This T cell receptor (beta chain) is drawn from a study of graft-versus-host responses after intestinal transplantation. About the research overall: After anti-thymocyte globulin induction, recipients took tacrolimus and steroids for 2 to 3 years.

Profiled with immunoSEQ multiplex PCR; TCRdb holds only in-frame clones, not every one. The sample records some 84,000 clones, roughly 80% being singletons. Regarding the study as a whole: Recipient marrow harbored GvH clones, some of which surfaced first in ileum or blood. Peak levels of circulating GvH clones tracked with early post-transplant HvG declines.

On this clone itself: Its antigen is currently unknown.

The clonotype comes from a human donor who received an intestinal transplant. The specimen was unstimulated CD4+ T cells sorted from spleen or lymph node cells, collected before intestinal transplant.

The CDR3, as DNA: TGCGCCAGCAGCACACGGACTGGGAGCACAGATACGCAGTATTTT. It codes for CASSTRTGSTDTQYF. The chain links TRBV5-1 to TRBJ2-3; perhaps TRBD2 as D (5 bases). Trimming stripped 4 bases from V and 0 bases from J, with 12 bases between. Germline loops: CDR1 SGHRS, CDR2 YFSETQ. The length of the CDR3 is 15 residues.